This T cell receptor (beta chain) derives from a study of cytomegalovirus exposure and HLA in healthy donors (dated by TCRdb to 2015 to 2018). About the study as a whole: An earlier analysis of fewer than 750 of the donors reported about 300 Gb of sequence data and 90 million to 120 million unique TCR beta sequences obtained from some 170 million T cells. The study used immunosequencing to profile the T cell repertoires of 666 subjects and linked those repertoires to cytomegalovirus serostatus. HLA typing covered class I and class II loci at four-digit resolution. Genome-wide SNP genotypes for about 65% of the roughly 700 donors were used in a later genetic analysis, which treated that subset as a discovery cohort. The number of donors typed differed by locus, with about 629-630 for A, B, C, DRB1 and DQB1, roughly 520 for DQA1, 606 for DPA1, and roughly 450 for DPB1. Rather than drawing on any new phenotypic data, the later analysis identified candidate immune exposures from TCR beta sequences and the way those sequences occurred across donors. Along with the 666-subject first cohort, a separate validation cohort of over a hundred different subjects was used. High-throughput TCR immunosequencing, statistical association of individual TCRs with disease status, and machine learning were combined to predict cytomegalovirus infection status. All discovery cohort repertoires had been generated using a single sequencing platform. Among 398 genotyped donors of the cohort, an average of roughly 240,000 unique TCR beta nucleotide sequences were sequenced per donor, roughly 20% of them non-productive. An earlier analysis of more than 450 of the donors used high-throughput TCR beta sequencing to judge whether each TCR beta V gene segment behaved as functional or pseudogenic. About 310 gigabases of sequencing data and 70 million to 85 million unique TCR sequences were included in an early release covering 500 to 750 HLA-typed donors. Roughly five DR-DQ haplotypes were handled as single units for association and clustering, since linkage in the cohort was strong. The aim of the study was to test whether cataloging public T cell receptors could identify signatures of past pathogen exposure. Of the roughly 430 genotyped donors, over 70% fell in the genetic ancestry cluster associated with self-reported Caucasian donors. To study patterns of TCR occurrence, a later analysis re-analyzed previously published TCR beta repertoires from 600 to 750 donors and added high-resolution HLA genotyping. Donor age, sex, ethnicity and CMV serostatus were compiled together with the repertoire data.

With respect to this clone: Its antigen target is currently unknown. Per-base quality was not reported, and no clone a single base away is much larger than it.

The CDR3 runs 15 residues from the cysteine to the phenylalanine. The DNA shown is the 45-base CDR3, in frame from base 1. The germline V gene encodes CDR1 MNHNS and CDR2 SASEGT. V trim: 5 bases; J trim: 8 bases; unmatched bases: 9. In total, just over 650 healthy bone marrow donors made up the cohort. Cohort members were all nominally healthy when sampled, although unrecorded immune exposures were likely present. The donor was CMV seropositive and was included in the group of 250 to 300 seropositive cohort members. Every donor gave a peripheral blood sample, and the peripheral blood mononuclear cells from that sample were used for TCR beta sequencing. The Qiagen DNeasy Blood Extraction Kit was used to extract genomic DNA from the blood cell samples. Library creation used the immunoSEQ multiplex PCR assay. For the multiplex PCR, a mixture combining 60 forward primers for TCR Vbeta segments and 13 reverse primers for TCR Jbeta segments was used. The CDR3 region of rearranged TCR beta genes was amplified from genomic DNA with a multiplex PCR assay. The amplified TCR beta libraries were sequenced on the Illumina HiSeq System as 87-base-pair reads. The published analysis was carried out like this. Across the 600 to 700 repertoires, a later analysis counted 80 million or so unique TCR beta chains, roughly 11 million of which were shared by at least two donors. To remove PCR and sequencing errors, raw reads were error-corrected and collapsed into unique sequences using a nearest-neighbor algorithm that merged closely related sequences. CDR3 sequences were aligned to IMGT reference sequences to assign V, D and J gene segments. For a sequence to be retained, a match of at least six nucleotides to both a V gene segment and a J gene segment was required. Rearrangements were called productive when the CDR3 lacked stop codons and stayed in frame with V and J; all others were non-productive. Following IMGT convention, CDR3 was defined as the stretch from the second conserved V-encoded cysteine to the conserved J-encoded phenylalanine. In an earlier analysis of more than 550 of the donors, sequences lacking an unambiguous match to a single V gene segment were excluded. In an earlier analysis of approximately 500 of the donors, a V segment was called functional when productive rearrangements were above 56.7%, and segregating when the standard deviation between donors exceeded 5%. A statistical classification framework was built for diagnosing cytomegalovirus status from the catalog of TCR beta chain sequences. In a later analysis, V and J genes were assigned by comparing TCR nucleotide sequences against IMGT/GENE-DB human TR gene sequences. A later analysis assigned CDR3 sequences and most-parsimonious VDJ recombination scenarios with the TCRdist pipeline. In a later analysis, every TCR beta chain was defined by the combination of its CDR3 amino acid sequence and its V-gene family, and reads without a unique V-gene family were dropped. In a later analysis, fewer than 650 highly shared, low-generation-probability nucleotide sequences were removed to address suspected cross-contamination and a sequencing artifact. In a later analysis, a clonal expansion index was calculated for each public chain from normalized within-repertoire ranks of inferred template counts. In a later analysis, generation probabilities were computed using a VDJ recombination model fitted to out-of-frame rearrangements, and the results were checked against IGoR. Hypergeometric tests were used in a later analysis to score TCR-TCR, TCR-HLA and TCR-CMV co-occurrence, with a repertoire-size bias correction applied to the TCR pairs. In a later analysis, false discovery rates were estimated by permuting HLA or CMV assignments 20 times. In a later analysis, co-occurring TCRs were grouped using DBSCAN, with TCRdist sequence similarity added in when clustering inside HLA-allele-positive subsets. Repertoires with fewer than 30,000 or more than 120,000 public chains were left out of co-occurrence clustering, as were five repertoires with anomalous nucleotide sharing. The source is immuneACCESS, and TCRdb retained only in-frame sequences with V and J called. Part of the clones is not carried over; for the studies checked, unresolved V genes explain less than half of this, and the remainder is unexplained. Clone size and V and J calls were adopted from that table, with D and trimming inferred from the DNA. The sample table records 150,000 or so clones; roughly four fifths of these occur just once. Of the sample, approximately 4.4% falls within the top ten clones.

The investigation overall reported the following: In a later genetic analysis, fewer N-insertions in productive TCRs were reported among donors in an Asian-associated ancestry cluster than the 666-donor mean. Broadly in line with IMGT annotations, most TCR beta V segments showed up in productive rearrangements about 87% or about 30% of the time in an earlier analysis of 450 to 600 of the donors. Because HLA typing was missing for some donors at each locus, association tests included only the typed subset. Assigning TCR associations to individual alleles was difficult when HLA alleles, especially DR and DQ, strongly co-occurred. A further reported finding was that TCR beta sequences accurately predicted the HLA-A and HLA-B alleles for most subjects in the first cohort. A later genetic analysis associated a missense DCLRE1C variant with V-gene and J-gene trimming of TCR beta chains, and an independent cohort replicated the association. In this cohort, only TCR beta chains were sequenced, and detectable features were limited by the absence of alpha or paired-chain data. The only immune exposure information available for the cohort was CMV serostatus. At a false discovery rate of 0.05, a later analysis linked 16,951 TCR beta sequences to specific HLA alleles. In a later analysis, TCR association rates were found to vary across HLA loci, with the most associated TCRs seen for DRB1 alleles and the fewest for HLA-C alleles. The earlier analysis of 587 of the donors excluded 15 to 20 rarely observed V segments, including chromosome 9 orphons, because counts were too low. A cluster of highly shared sequence variants was judged likely to be a technical artifact of the sequencing pipeline. In a later analysis, several top co-occurrence clusters were reported to appear linked to parvovirus B19, influenza, CMV and Epstein-Barr virus. A later analysis found that most CMV-associated TCR beta chains appeared HLA-restricted, with HLA associations seemingly driven largely by CMV exposure. The study gave a list of more than 150 TCR beta chains associated with cytomegalovirus. Some IMGT-functional V segments, including TRBV6-2 and TRBV6-3, could not be told apart with the 87-base-pair reads, so those segments were excluded. Roughly uniform sequencing depth across donors was assumed in presence/absence analyses, although this assumption may not hold. The classifier was reported to diagnose cytomegalovirus status with high specificity and sensitivity in both the original and validation cohorts. In vitro tests confirmed that a few of the cytomegalovirus-associated TCR beta chains recognize cytomegalovirus antigens. Most TCR sequences were seen in very few donors, while some public TCRs were found in many individuals. According to the authors, the approach could potentially be generalized to other disease states and immunological phenotypes. Linkage disequilibrium might explain the correlated functional status among segregating V segments, but an unknown experimental factor could not be excluded. A later analysis found that HLA-associated TCR beta chains were more clonally expanded and had lower generation probabilities than equally common non-associated chains.

The source of this sequence is a woman aged 18-29 years in good health and CMV-seropositive. The sequence joins TRBV6-1 to TRBJ1-6; 7 bases in the junction line up with TRBD1. Sequencing was done on a sample of PBMCs. The sequenced DNA is TGTGCCAGCAGTAACGACAGGGTCAGGTATTCACCCCTCCACTTT. This yields the protein CASSNDRVRYSPLHF.